This T cell receptor beta chain came from a study of T cell responses to AZD1222 COVID-19 vaccine. Study conclusions and caveats: Most donors were white British and more were female, and clonal diversity was possibly underestimated. Epitopes outside B.1.351 and B.1.1.7 mutated regions reportedly drew nearly half of spike TCRs. In all cases, repertoires were sampled only after the peak T cell response.

The table came from immunoSEQ multiplex PCR; TCRdb's copy has only in-frame clones and leaves some out. The table records 150,000 to 200,000 clones, more than 85% of them present only once. As regards this clone: The target antigen is unknown.

The length of the CDR3 is 18 residues. V shed 6 bases, J shed 4 bases, and the junction held 19 bases outside the gene matches. Per the germline V gene, CDR1 is MDHEN and CDR2 is SYDVKM. The source was peripheral blood, collected on day 0 of AZD1222 vaccination. The receptor comes from an adult in good health. The rearrangement joins TRBV28 to TRBJ2-7; the match to TRBD2 covers 9 bases. The CDR3 sequence is CASSPSPSFSGSIYEQYF. In DNA, the CDR3 is TGTGCCAGCAGCCCTTCTCCCTCCTTTAGCGGGAGTATATACGAGCAGTACTTC.